A single sample is the source of the 18 T cell receptor beta chains below, sequenced in a study of blood T cell repertoires in COVID-19 (dated by TCRdb to 2018 to 2020). Library preparation used the immunoSEQ multiplex PCR assay. In TCRdb, the immuneACCESS table is reduced to in-frame sequences with V and J assigned. These tables do not hold every clone; where another copy was compared, an unresolved V gene accounts for under half, and the others remain unexplained. The sample yields roughly 140,000 clones; 75% to 85% were counted once. The biggest ten clones account for around 0.62% of the sample. Source material: peripheral blood. The receptors here all came from a man between 60 and 75 years old with acute or convalescent COVID-19.

J is TRBJ1-3 and V is TRBV6-5; D remains unclear. The CDR3 has 15 amino acids. V was cut by 2 bases and J by 4 bases, with 12 bases left in between. CDR1 is MNHEY, CDR2 SVGAGI, per germline. CDR3 residues: CASSYNPGSGNTIYF. In nucleotides, the CDR3 is TGTGCCAGCAGTTACAATCCGGGTTCAGGAAACACCATATATTTT.

The gene calls are TRBV1 and TRBJ1-2; the D call in the table, TRBD1, was not verified against the DNA. TRBV1 corresponds to a pseudogene. This CDR3 contains 15 residues. The CDR3 here is CTSSQTGGADYGYTF. The CDR3 DNA is TGCACCAGCAGCCAAACAGGGGGCGCGGACTATGGCTACACCTTC.

This clone was counted ten times or more. This chain connects TRBV28 to TRBJ2-7, with 11 bases that match TRBD2. J gave up 2 bases and V 5 bases, and 8 bases lay outside the gene matches. CDR3 size: 16 residues. In germline, CDR1 is MDHEN, CDR2 SYDVKM. The CDR3 region is CASSLLAGAPPYEQYF. In DNA form, the CDR3 reads TGTGCCAGCAGTCTACTAGCGGGAGCTCCTCCCTACGAGCAGTACTTC. Full variable domain (remainder filled in from reference TRBV28 and TRBJ2-7): DVKVTQSSRYLVKRTGEKVFLECVQDMDHENMFWYRQDPGLGLRLIYFSYDVKMKEKGDIPEGYSVSREKKERFSLILESASTNQTSMYLCASSLLAGAPPYEQYFGPGTRLTVT.

The gene calls are TRBV4-1 and TRBJ2-1; D not certain. Germline CDR1 and CDR2: MGHRA and YSYEKL. The CDR3 runs 15 residues. The ends were cut back, 0 bases at V and 6 bases at J, with 12 bases in the middle. The CDR3: CASSQDPLASNEQFF. In nucleotides, the CDR3 is TGCGCCAGCAGCCAAGATCCCTTGGCCTCCAATGAGCAGTTCTTC.

This chain joins TRBV7-2 and TRBJ2-1, with 11 nucleotides matching TRBD2. Germline assignment: CDR1 SGHTA and CDR2 FQGNSA. The CDR3 is 15 amino acids. The J segment lost 9 bases and the V segment lost 4 bases, leaving 8 bases of the junction unmatched. CDR3 protein: CASSSIAGGQGEQFF. The CDR3, as DNA: TGTGCCAGCAGCTCAATAGCGGGGGGGCAAGGTGAGCAGTTCTTC.

A single count supports this clone. The chain couples TRBV19 to TRBJ1-3, with a possible D match to TRBD1 (5 bases). V was cut by 3 bases and J by 0 bases, with 12 bases left in between. The CDR3 spans 16 residues. The germline gives CDR1 LNHDA, CDR2 SQIVND (reference sequence). The CDR3 here is CASSIRRGSSGNTIYF. The CDR3 DNA is TGTGCCAGTAGTATCAGAAGGGGATCCTCTGGAAACACCATATATTTT.

This chain joins TRBV6-6 and TRBJ2-7; 12 nucleotides match TRBD2. The CDR3 has 16 amino acids. J gave up 2 bases and V 6 bases, and 8 bases lay outside the gene matches. Germline V CDR1 and CDR2: MNHNY, SVGAGI (reference sequence). CDR3 sequence reads: CASRPPTSGGTYEQYF. As DNA, the CDR3 is TGTGCCAGCAGACCCCCGACTAGCGGGGGAACCTACGAGCAGTACTTC.

The chain is built from TRBV7-2 and TRBJ2-2, with TRBD2 identical over 9 bases. V shed 4 bases and J 5 bases; nucleotides not matched to a gene: 14. CDR3 length: 18 residues. Germline V gene lookup returns CDR1 SGHTA and CDR2 FQGNSA. The CDR3 DNA follows: TGTGCCAGCAGCTCCTGGGGAGCGGGAGGCGTAGGGACCGGGGAGCTGTTTTTT. Translation: CASSSWGAGGVGTGELFF. The full variable domain, completed using reference TRBV7-2 and TRBJ2-2, is GAGVSQSPSNKVTEKGKDVELRCDPISGHTALYWYRQSLGQGLEFLIYFQGNSAPDKSGLPSDRFSAERTGGSVSTLTIQRTQQEDSAVYLCASSSWGAGGVGTGELFFGEGSRLTVL.

The chain employs TRBV6-2 or TRBV6-3 and TRBJ2-3; 8 bases map to TRBD2. Germline values: CDR1 MNHEY, CDR2 SVGEGT. The CDR3 runs to 16 residues. V lost 7 bases to trimming and J lost 5 bases; unmatched junction nucleotides: 14. The CDR3 loop reads CASIPGSSGRLDTQYF. The CDR3 region has the DNA TGTGCCAGCATCCCGGGGTCCAGCGGGAGACTAGATACGCAGTATTTT.

The V and J genes are TRBV5-4 and TRBJ1-2; weak D call: TRBD1 (5 bases). V lost 0 bases, J lost 5 bases, and 11 bases lay in between. The CDR3 length is 14 residues. Germline V gene data show CDR1 as SGHNT and CDR2 as YYREEE (reference sequence). DNA of the CDR3: TGTGCCAGCAGCTTGGGGGGGAGGGTTTATGGCTACACCTTC. It specifies CASSLGGRVYGYTF.

The chain recombines TRBV7-2 with TRBJ2-3; 10 bases map to TRBD2. This CDR3 has 15 amino acids. The junction had 10 bases not matched to a gene; V was cut back by 7 bases and J by 6 bases. CDR1 and CDR2 (germline): SGHTA, FQGNSA. Written as DNA, the CDR3 is TGTGCCAGCAACTCTCAAGCGGGAGGGAAGGATACGCAGTATTTT. Translated, it gives CASNSQAGGKDTQYF.

This clone was found once. The chain has TRBV18 and TRBJ1-3; 8 nucleotides align to TRBD1. Germline assignment: CDR1 KGHSH and CDR2 LQKENI. This CDR3 comprises 17 residues. With 4 bases clipped from V and 1 base from J, the junction kept 9 bases outside the gene matches. The CDR3 loop reads CASSLTQGARSGNTIYF. Written as DNA, the CDR3 is TGTGCCAGCTCACTTACCCAGGGGGCGCGTTCTGGAAACACCATATATTTT.

The gene calls are TRBV7-9 and TRBJ1-6, with 7 bases aligning to TRBD1. Germline-derived CDR1 and CDR2 are SEHNR and FQNEAQ (reference sequence). The junction had 10 bases not matched to a gene; V was cut back by 7 bases and J by 7 bases. The CDR3 has 15 residues. The DNA for the CDR3 is TGTGCCAGCACCCCCCCAGGGGGAATCAATTCACCCCTCCACTTT. Its translation is CASTPPGGINSPLHF. Based on the CDR3 plus reference TRBV7-9 and TRBJ1-6, the full variable domain is DTGVSQNPRHKITKRGQNVTFRCDPISEHNRLYWYRQTLGQGPEFLTYFQNEAQLEKSRLLSDRFSAERPKGSFSTLEIQRTEQGDSAMYLCASTPPGGINSPLHFGNGTRLTVT.

The V and J genes are TRBV12-5 and TRBJ2-2, with 9 bases aligning to TRBD1. V trimming: 6 bases; J trimming: 3 bases; junction bases outside the gene matches: 5. Germline values: CDR1 LGHNT, CDR2 FRNRAP. The CDR3 sequence is 15 residues long. This chain's CDR3 is CASGPGQGDTGELFF. The CDR3 DNA follows: TGTGCTAGTGGGCCGGGACAGGGAGACACCGGGGAGCTGTTTTTT.

The V and J genes are TRBV5-1 and TRBJ2-3; the match to TRBD2 covers 8 bases. The CDR3 contains 17 residues. Germline V CDR1 and CDR2: SGHRS, YFSETQ. J was trimmed by 0 bases and V by 0 bases; bases with no gene match: 6. In nucleotides, the CDR3 is TGCGCCAGCAGCTTGGGGTTCACTAGCGGTAGCACAGATACGCAGTATTTT. Protein product: CASSLGFTSGSTDTQYF.

This clone was picked up a small number of times. The gene calls are TRBV27 and TRBJ2-1, with D possibly being TRBD2 (6 bases). Germline loops: CDR1 MNHEY, CDR2 SMNVEV (reference sequence). This CDR3 region has 16 residues. Trimming took 6 bases from V and 0 from J, leaving 15 bases between them. The CDR3 is CASRVSGKSSYNEQFF. Written as DNA, the CDR3 is TGTGCCAGCAGGGTTAGCGGTAAGAGCTCCTACAATGAGCAGTTCTTC.

This clone has just a few counts. The rearrangement uses TRBV5-4 and TRBJ2-3; TRBD2 might be the D (5 bases). The V and J ends lost 2 bases and 6 bases respectively, with 16 bases between them. Germline CDR1 reads SGHNT; CDR2 reads YYREEE (reference sequence). This CDR3 contains 15 residues. The chain's CDR3 is CASSFEASYRDTQYF. CDR3 bases: TGTGCCAGCAGCTTCGAGGCTAGCTATAGGGATACGCAGTATTTT.

The chain links TRBV6-5 to TRBJ1-2; 9 bases fit TRBD1. This CDR3 spans 15 amino acids. Germline V gene lookup returns CDR1 MNHEY and CDR2 SVGAGI. Losses at the gene ends were 2 bases for V and 4 bases for J; bases not matched to a gene: 5. In DNA, the CDR3 is TGTGCCAGCAGTTACCGGGACAGGGCTACCTATGGCTACACCTTC. Amino acids: CASSYRDRATYGYTF.